A selection of T cell receptor beta chains follows, all from one sample in a study of vaccination effects on CD4 cells after COVID-19. Antigen specificity for these receptors is unknown. TCRdb keeps only in-frame clones here, not all; method: immunoSEQ multiplex PCR. The data hold about 33,000 clones, with roughly four fifths observed a single time. The material sequenced was CD4+ T cells from PBMCs cultured with HCoV-NL63 spike peptides, taken after COVID-19 vaccination. The receptors were sampled from a human donor who received a COVID-19 vaccine. Some clones in this sample may be carry-over from other donors' samples. Each CDR3 is given with its conserved first and last residue. A D gene is named only where the DNA matches it firmly. Only part of the rows carry a size: once, few, many, or a class if the clone is expanded.

V	size	D	J	CDR3	DNA
TRBV7-2	few	TRBD1	TRBJ1-3	CASSVGQGSSGNTIYF	TGTGCCAGCAGCGTAGGACAGGGGAGCTCTGGAAACACCATATATTTT
TRBV19	-	-	TRBJ2-2	CASRRTTGTGELFF	TGTGCCAGTAGGCGGACGACGGGCACCGGGGAGCTGTTTTTT
TRBV28	-	-	TRBJ2-3	CASTTGLSYTQYF	TGTGCCAGCACCACAGGACTCTCCTATACGCAGTATTTT
TRBV29-1	-	-	TRBJ1-4	CSAQGADEKLFF	TGCAGCGCACAGGGTGCAGATGAAAAACTGTTTTTT
TRBV9	-	-	TRBJ1-1	CASSPSLGETEAFF	TGTGCCAGCAGCCCCTCCCTGGGGGAGACTGAAGCTTTCTTT
TRBV28	-	-	TRBJ1-2	CASTAHNYGYTF	TGTGCCAGCACGGCCCATAACTATGGCTACACCTTC
TRBV2	-	-	TRBJ1-1	CASRQFAGADTEAFF	TGTGCCAGCAGACAATTTGCAGGGGCGGACACTGAAGCTTTCTTT
TRBV30	-	TRBD1	TRBJ1-1	CAWFRDRASPNTEAFF	TGTGCCTGGTTCCGGGACAGGGCCAGTCCGAACACTGAAGCTTTCTTT
TRBV4-3	-	-	TRBJ1-1	CASSRSGMNTEAFF	TGCGCCAGCAGCCGGTCAGGCATGAACACTGAAGCTTTCTTT
TRBV6-5	-	TRBD1	TRBJ1-1	CAISATGGNTEAFF	TGTGCCATATCCGCGACAGGGGGGAACACTGAAGCTTTCTTT
TRBV19	-	-	TRBJ2-4	CASAWVGENQYF	TGTGCCAGTGCCTGGGTGGGAGAGAATCAGTACTTC
TRBV14	-	-	TRBJ2-1	CASSSGTLEFF	TGTGCCAGCAGCTCCGGGACTCTGGAGTTCTTC
TRBV18	-	-	TRBJ1-2	CASSPKQGMGYTF	TGTGCCAGCTCACCAAAGCAGGGTATGGGCTACACCTTC
TRBV10-2	-	-	TRBJ2-1	CASSRGVYNEQFF	TGCGCCAGCAGCAGGGGAGTTTACAATGAGCAGTTCTTC
TRBV2	-	-	TRBJ1-1	CASSEWRNEAFF	TGTGCCAGCAGTGAATGGCGTAATGAAGCTTTCTTT
TRBV30	-	TRBD1	TRBJ1-5	CAWSVGGGGNQPQHF	TGTGCCTGGAGTGTAGGAGGGGGCGGTAATCAGCCCCAGCATTTT
TRBV3-1/TRBV3-2	-	TRBD1	TRBJ1-4	CASSRLTGGTTNEKLFF	TGTGCCAGCAGCCGCCTGACAGGGGGTACAACTAATGAAAAACTGTTTTTT
TRBV24-1	-	TRBD1	TRBJ2-2	CATSAIGQGATGELFF	TGTGCCACCAGTGCCATAGGACAGGGAGCCACCGGGGAGCTGTTTTTT
TRBV6-6	-	-	TRBJ2-1	CASSYGQPPFYNEQFF	TGTGCCAGCAGTTATGGCCAACCGCCCTTCTACAATGAGCAGTTCTTC
TRBV28	-	TRBD1	TRBJ1-5	CASSLGDRVNQPQHF	TGTGCCAGCAGTTTGGGAGACAGGGTCAATCAGCCCCAGCATTTT
TRBV20-1	-	-	TRBJ1-5	CSASKPGDSNQPQHF	TGCAGTGCTAGTAAGCCAGGGGATAGCAATCAGCCCCAGCATTTT
TRBV4-2	-	TRBD1	TRBJ2-6	CASSHAGTGIRAGANVLTF	TGTGCCAGCAGCCATGCCGGGACAGGGATTAGAGCTGGGGCCAACGTCCTGACTTTC
TRBV6-4	-	-	TRBJ2-4	CASRNTVAKNIQYF	TGTGCCAGCAGGAATACGGTAGCCAAAAACATTCAGTACTTC
TRBV18	-	-	TRBJ1-5	CASSPTPLGQPQHF	TGTGCCAGCTCACCGACACCCTTAGGGCAGCCCCAGCATTTT
TRBV5-6	-	-	TRBJ1-2	CASMLLRKGGYGYTF	TGTGCCAGCATGCTTCTCAGGAAGGGAGGCTATGGCTACACCTTC
TRBV6-1	once	-	TRBJ2-2	CASSGLYGRNGGELFF	TGTGCCAGCAGTGGGCTTTATGGCCGGAACGGCGGGGAGCTGTTTTTT
TRBV4-2	-	-	TRBJ2-5	CASSQENSGETQYF	TGTGCCAGCAGCCAAGAAAACAGCGGGGAGACCCAGTACTTC
TRBV7-9	-	-	TRBJ1-6	CASSSLGSPLHF	TGTGCCAGCAGCTCCCTGGGGTCACCCCTCCACTTT
TRBV18	-	-	TRBJ1-2	CASSALDGGDDTF	TGTGCCAGCTCAGCCCTCGATGGGGGGGACGACACCTTC
TRBV11-2	-	-	TRBJ2-5	CASSLATSSRRSQYF	TGTGCCAGCAGCTTAGCTACGTCGAGCCGGAGGAGCCAGTACTTC
TRBV5-1	-	-	TRBJ2-1	CASSPIKGGFNNEQFF	TGCGCCAGCAGCCCGATTAAAGGAGGGTTCAACAATGAGCAGTTCTTC
TRBV6-5	few	TRBD1	TRBJ2-1	CASSRDRGRYNEQFF	TGTGCCAGCAGTAGGGACAGGGGGCGGTACAATGAGCAGTTCTTC
TRBV7-9	-	-	TRBJ1-2	CASSHRDHDYGYTF	TGTGCCAGCAGCCACCGAGACCACGACTATGGCTACACCTTC
TRBV30	-	-	TRBJ2-2	CAWSVIVQIHTGELFF	TGTGCCTGGAGTGTAATCGTTCAGATTCACACCGGGGAGCTGTTTTTT
TRBV10-3	-	TRBD1	TRBJ2-2	CAISEAGTVGLGELFF	TGTGCCATCAGTGAGGCCGGGACAGTCGGTCTAGGGGAGCTGTTTTTT
TRBV5-5	-	TRBD1	TRBJ1-1	CASSPRWSQGGPNTEAFF	TGTGCCAGCAGCCCGAGGTGGAGTCAGGGGGGCCCAAACACTGAAGCTTTCTTT
TRBV7-9	-	-	TRBJ2-6	CASNEILSGANVLTF	TGTGCCAGCAATGAGATACTCTCTGGGGCCAACGTCCTGACTTTC
TRBV5-4	few	-	TRBJ1-1	CASSFGLNTEAFF	TGTGCCAGCAGCTTCGGCCTGAACACTGAAGCTTTCTTT
TRBV7-2	-	TRBD1	TRBJ2-2	CASSFSDRANTGELFF	TGTGCCAGCAGCTTCTCGGACAGGGCGAACACCGGGGAGCTGTTTTTT
TRBV5-7	-	-	TRBJ1-2	CASSLGIRGYGYTF	TGTGCCAGCAGCTTGGGAATAAGGGGCTATGGCTACACCTTC
TRBV18	-	-	TRBJ1-2	CASSPIGSSENYGYTF	TGTGCCAGCTCACCAATCGGCAGCTCGGAGAACTATGGCTACACCTTC
TRBV5-1	-	-	TRBJ2-2	CASSPGIGYTGELFF	TGCGCCAGCAGCCCGGGTATAGGGTACACCGGGGAGCTGTTTTTT
TRBV5-1	-	-	TRBJ1-5	CASRLSGVGPQHF	TGCGCCAGCAGGTTATCAGGGGTGGGGCCCCAGCATTTT